Following are 21 T cell receptor beta chains from one sample sequenced in a study of beta chain features in type 1 diabetes. The sequenced template was cDNA made from the entire isolated RNA. The method was immunoSEQ multiplex PCR; TCRdb's version includes in-frame clones alone and lacks a portion of them. This sample has about 900,000 clones, with roughly a sixth found just once. The sample taken for sequencing was naive CD4+ T cells from blood. Source of these receptors: a woman under 30 in good health.

This clone has just a few counts. The chain recombines TRBV4-2 with TRBJ2-3; the match to TRBD2 covers 12 bases. The CDR3 is made up of 16 amino acids. CDR1 is LGHNA, CDR2 YNFKEQ, per germline. V shed 1 base, J shed 9 bases, and the junction held 8 bases outside the gene matches. CDR3 nucleotides: TGTGCCAGCAGCCAAGCCCTAGCGGGAGGGGAATGGACGCAGTATTTT. Encoded protein: CASSQALAGGEWTQYF.

The chain carries TRBV7-2 and TRBJ2-2; no clear D gene. The CDR3 has 15 amino acids. Trimming pared 3 bases from V and 6 bases from J, leaving 14 bases between. Germline CDR1 and CDR2: SGHTA and FQGNSA. CDR3 protein: CASSFSYHRSGELFF. In DNA form, the CDR3 reads TGTGCCAGCAGCTTTAGTTACCACCGGTCCGGGGAGCTGTTTTTT.

This clone was found once. The J gene is TRBJ2-2, the V gene TRBV19; D is possibly TRBD1 or TRBD2 (5 bases each). The CDR3 contains 15 residues. Germline V gene data show CDR1 as LNHDA and CDR2 as SQIVND (reference sequence). Trimming took 5 bases from V and 3 from J, leaving 13 bases between them. The CDR3 DNA is TGTGCCAGTAGTTCTCGGGACCGAGACACCGGGGAGCTGTTTTTT. Amino acid sequence: CASSSRDRDTGELFF. Together with reference TRBV19 and TRBJ2-2, the CDR3 gives the full variable domain: DGGITQSPKYLFRKEGQNVTLSCEQNLNHDAMYWYRQDPGQGLRLIYYSQIVNDFQKGDIAEGYSVSREKKESFPLTVTSAQKNPTAFYLCASSSRDRDTGELFFGEGSRLTVL.

The chain employs TRBV5-6 and TRBJ1-2; D uncertain. Trimming removed 0 bases from V and 2 bases from J, with 11 bases in between. Per the germline V gene, CDR1 is SGHDT and CDR2 is YYEEEE. The CDR3 totals 15 residues. The DNA for the CDR3 is TGTGCCAGCAGCTTGGTTGGGGAGGTCAACTATGGCTACACCTTC. This encodes CASSLVGEVNYGYTF.

The chain is built from TRBV5-1 and TRBJ1-1; D unclear. Germline CDR1 and CDR2: SGHRS and YFSETQ. This CDR3 spans 14 amino acids. The V end lost 2 bases, the J end lost 1 base, and 9 bases lay between the germline ends. In DNA form, the CDR3 reads TGCGCCAGCAGCTTACGAGACAAGAACACTGAAGCTTTCTTT. This translates into CASSLRDKNTEAFF.

V usage is TRBV7-8 and J usage is TRBJ2-3, with TRBD2 matching 10 bases. Looked up from germline, CDR1 is SGHVS and CDR2 is FQNEAQ. The J segment lost 8 bases and the V segment lost 4 bases, leaving 9 bases of the junction unmatched. The CDR3 is 15 amino acids. CDR3 residues: CASSSLAGVDGTQYF. DNA for the CDR3: TGTGCCAGCAGCTCCCTAGCGGGAGTAGATGGTACGCAGTATTTT. Full variable domain (remainder filled in from reference TRBV7-8 and TRBJ2-3): GAGVSQSPRYKVAKRGQDVALRCDPISGHVSLFWYQQALGQGPEFLTYFQNEAQLDKSGLPSDRFFAERPEGSVSTLKIQRTQQEDSAVYLCASSSLAGVDGTQYFGPGTRLTVL.

This clone came up a few times. This sequence joins TRBV7-9 and TRBJ2-1; 7 bases match TRBD1. The V gene end was trimmed by 1 base and the J gene end by 6 bases; junction bases not matched to a gene: 6. The CDR3 runs 15 residues. Germline CDR1 reads SEHNR; CDR2 reads FQNEAQ (reference sequence). The DNA for the CDR3 is TGTGCCAGCAGCTTAGGAAGGGGGCTTCTCAATGAGCAGTTCTTC. Translating gives CASSLGRGLLNEQFF.

This clone was detected a few times. The rearrangement uses TRBV7-2 and TRBJ2-3; 8 positions agree with TRBD2. V shed 1 base, J shed 5 bases, and the junction held 17 bases outside the gene matches. CDR1 and CDR2 (germline): SGHTA, FQGNSA. This CDR3 is 19 amino acids long. The CDR3 DNA sequence: TGTGCCAGCAGCTTAGTACCTCTTGGAGTTAGCGGGAAGATAGATACGCAGTATTTT. Its translation: CASSLVPLGVSGKIDTQYF.

The chain joins TRBV15 to TRBJ2-5; 11 positions agree with TRBD2. The CDR3 consists of 18 residues. V trimming: 5 bases; J trimming: 4 bases; junction bases outside the gene matches: 15. Per germline, CDR1 LNHNV and CDR2 YYDKDF (reference sequence). The CDR3 DNA reads as TGTGCCACCAGCCGGGCATACCCGGGACTAGCGGTGCCAGAGACCCAGTACTTC. It encodes CATSRAYPGLAVPETQYF.

This rearrangement joins TRBV2 to TRBJ1-1, with D maybe TRBD1 (5 bases). The CDR3 is 14 amino acids. V was clipped by 4 bases and J by 4 bases, with 13 bases between them. Germline lookup yields CDR1 SNHLY and CDR2 FYNNEI. The CDR3 region has the DNA TGTGCCAGCAGTGGTTTTCGGGGGATCACTGAAGCTTTCTTT. Protein product: CASSGFRGITEAFF. Full variable domain (remainder filled in from reference TRBV2 and TRBJ1-1): EPEVTQTPSHQVTQMGQEVILRCVPISNHLYFYWYRQILGQKVEFLVSFYNNEISEKSEIFDDQFSVERPDGSNFTLKIRSTKLEDSAMYFCASSGFRGITEAFFGQGTRLTVV.

This clone was observed a handful of times. The chain joins TRBV7-9 to TRBJ2-7; the D call may be TRBD1 or TRBD2 (5 bases each). Germline CDR1 SEHNR, CDR2 FQNEAQ (reference sequence). CDR3 length equals 15 residues. Trimming shortened V by 5 bases and J by 0 bases, and 14 bases separated the two germline ends. CDR3 in amino acids: CASSPLGRDSYEQYF. CDR3 nucleotides: TGTGCCAGCAGCCCCCTGGGACGGGACTCCTACGAGCAGTACTTC.

This clone came up a few times. The chain recombines TRBV2 with TRBJ2-6, with TRBD1 as a possible D gene (6 bases). Trimming took 7 bases from V and 3 from J, leaving 13 bases between them. This CDR3 spans 15 amino acids. Germline V CDR1 and CDR2: SNHLY, FYNNEI. The chain's CDR3 is CASNIQGIGANVLTF. For the CDR3, the DNA is TGTGCCAGCAATATACAGGGTATTGGGGCCAACGTCCTGACTTTC.

This clone has a handful of counts. The J gene is TRBJ2-1, the V gene TRBV11-2; maybe TRBD2 (7 bases). Between the trimmed V and J ends, which lost 5 bases and 2 bases, there was a span of 19 bases. The CDR3 covers 17 residues. The germline CDR1 and CDR2 sequences are SGHAT and FQNNGV. The DNA for the CDR3 is TGTGCCAGCAGCCACGCGTTTAGGGGGGGACCCTACAATGAGCAGTTCTTC. Its protein is CASSHAFRGGPYNEQFF.

This clone showed up just a few times. The chain is built from TRBV6-5 and TRBJ2-5; the D is unclear. V lost 6 bases, J lost 2 bases, and 4 bases lay in between. The length of the CDR3 is 11 residues. Germline-derived CDR1 and CDR2 are MNHEY and SVGAGI. Here the CDR3 DNA reads TGTGCCAGCAGGAGGCAAGAGACCCAGTACTTC. This encodes CASRRQETQYF.

This chain's CDR3 is CASSIEGAAPGGYTF. The CDR3 nucleotides are TGTGCCAGTAGTATTGAGGGGGCGGCCCCAGGAGGCTACACCTTC. This rearrangement joins TRBV19 to TRBJ1-2; 7 nucleotides agree with TRBD1. CDR3 length: 15 amino acids. V dropped 3 bases and J dropped 8; count of bases not matched to a gene: 12. Looked up from germline, CDR1 is LNHDA and CDR2 is SQIVND (reference sequence).

This clone showed up just once. The gene calls are TRBV19 and TRBJ2-6, with TRBD1 matching 10 bases. Germline values: CDR1 LNHDA, CDR2 SQIVND (reference sequence). The CDR3 covers 18 residues. Trimming at V came to 6 bases and at J to 1 base, leaving 9 bases not matched to a gene. DNA for the CDR3: TGTGCCAGTAGAGGACAGGGGGGACCTAGATCTGGGGCCAACGTCCTGACTTTC. It codes for CASRGQGGPRSGANVLTF.

This clone was found a few times. At one boundary the junction diverges from the germline segment, which might be a read error. This chain's CDR3 is CSVEAGVKETQYF. CDR3 coding DNA: TGCAGCGTCGAAGCGGGAGTTAAAGAGACCCAGTACTTC. This chain uses TRBV29-1 with TRBJ2-5, with 8 bases fitting TRBD2. This CDR3 comprises 13 residues. CDR1 is SQVTM and CDR2 is ANQGSEA in the germline V gene.

The sample holds a few counts of this clone. The rearrangement joins TRBV28 to TRBJ2-5, with 7 bases that match TRBD2. Germline assignment: CDR1 MDHEN and CDR2 SYDVKM. V lost 7 bases, J lost 2 bases, and 13 bases stayed unmatched. The length of the CDR3 is 16 residues. This CDR3 is CASTSPGGVAQETQYF. CDR3 DNA: TGTGCCAGCACATCCCCTGGGGGGGTAGCTCAAGAGACCCAGTACTTC.

The table lists this clone with a few counts. The genes are TRBV7-6 and TRBJ2-5; D tentatively reads TRBD1 or TRBD2 (5 bases each). CDR1 and CDR2 (germline): SGHVS, FNYEAQ. CDR3 size: 11 residues. V dropped 8 bases and J dropped 1 base, with 5 bases sitting between them. The CDR3 is CASGGQETQYF. DNA for the CDR3: TGTGCCAGCGGGGGCCAAGAGACCCAGTACTTC.

The genes are TRBV15 and TRBJ2-7; tentatively, D is TRBD1 (6 bases). The V end lost 5 bases, the J end lost 3 bases, and 17 bases lay between the germline ends. Germline V CDR1 and CDR2: LNHNV, YYDKDF (reference sequence). The CDR3 sequence is 15 residues long. The DNA for the CDR3 is TGTGCCACCAGCCCAGGGGTATCGGATGACTACGAGCAGTACTTC. This sequence encodes CATSPGVSDDYEQYF.

This clone was seen only a few times. This sequence joins TRBV5-6 and TRBJ2-2; D gene unclear. The V gene lost 2 bases and the J gene lost 5 bases, with 10 bases spanning the gap. The CDR3 is made up of 14 amino acids. From germline, CDR1 is SGHDT and CDR2 YYEEEE. CDR3 nucleotide sequence: TGTGCCAGCAGCTTTCGGTCATATACCGGGGAGCTGTTTTTT. This gives the protein CASSFRSYTGELFF.